This entry lists 28 T cell receptor beta chains sequenced from one sample in a study of CD8 T cells in ankylosing spondylitis. TCRdb itself ran the 5' RACE reads through MiXCR, one entry per CDR3 protein. The sample records 120,000 or so distinct CDR3 sequences, approximately 13% being singletons. Input material: blood, either unsorted or a sorted T cell fraction (not recorded which). The receptors were sampled from a female donor with ankylosing spondylitis or in good health (not recorded which).

This clonotype has only a few counts. This rearrangement joins TRBV20-1 to TRBJ1-1; the match to TRBD1 covers 7 bases. The CDR3 is 16 amino acids. V was clipped by 4 bases and J by 0 bases; unmatched bases: 11. The germline CDR1 and CDR2 sequences are DFQATT and SNEGSKA (reference sequence). In nucleotides, the CDR3 is TGCAGTGCTACCTGGGACAGTGCGATCATGAACACTGAAGCTTTCTTT. Residues: CSATWDSAIMNTEAFF.

The rearrangement uses TRBV20-1 and TRBJ1-1, with 7 bases aligning to TRBD1. The germline V gene encodes CDR1 DFQATT and CDR2 SNEGSKA (reference sequence). The CDR3 length is 12 residues. V trimming: 3 bases; J trimming: 6 bases; junction bases outside the gene matches: 4. The CDR3 loop reads CSASRDSSEAFF. In DNA form, the CDR3 reads TGCAGTGCTAGTCGGGACAGTTCTGAAGCTTTCTTT.

This clonotype was counted a few times. The J gene is TRBJ2-7, the V gene TRBV7-2; perhaps TRBD2 as D (6 bases). V shed 3 bases and J shed 6 bases, with 12 bases lying between them. The CDR3 has 13 residues. From germline, CDR1 is SGHTA and CDR2 FQGNSA. The CDR3 here is CASSLAVGGEQYF. The DNA of the CDR3 is TGTGCCAGCAGCTTGGCGGTCGGGGGCGAGCAGTACTTC.

In its sample, this clonotype was seen many times. The V call is TRBV3-1, the J call TRBJ1-2; TRBD1 might be the D (5 bases). Germline values: CDR1 LGHDT, CDR2 YNNKEL (reference sequence). The CDR3 covers 15 residues. Trimming stripped 4 bases from V and 6 bases from J, with 18 bases between. Here the CDR3 DNA reads TGTGCCAGCAGCCCCGGGACCCCAGGGATAAATGGCTACACCTTC. Its translation: CASSPGTPGINGYTF.

The genes are TRBV9 and TRBJ2-2; D tentatively reads TRBD1 or TRBD2 (5 bases each). The CDR3 is made up of 13 amino acids. Trimming shortened V by 4 bases and J by 7 bases, and 11 bases separated the two germline ends. The germline V gene has CDR1 SGDLS and CDR2 YYNGEE. Here the CDR3 DNA reads TGTGCCAGCAGCCCGGGGCACGTCGGGGAGCTGTTTTTT. Translation gives CASSPGHVGELFF.

This clonotype occurred many times. The chain links TRBV27 to TRBJ2-5, with a tentative D call TRBD2 (6 bases). Germline CDR1 is MNHEY and CDR2 is SMNVEV (reference sequence). V lost 3 bases to trimming and J lost 4 bases, with 12 bases between them. The CDR3 spans 14 residues. In nucleotides, the CDR3 is TGTGCCAGCAGTTTTCGGGGAGGAGGAGAGACCCAGTACTTC. Translated, it gives CASSFRGGGETQYF.

A few counts support this clonotype. The genes are TRBV7-2 and TRBJ1-2, with D uncertain. The V end lost 3 bases, the J end lost 4 bases, and 15 bases lay between the germline ends. From germline, CDR1 is SGHTA and CDR2 FQGNSA. This CDR3 is built from 15 residues. CDR3 nucleotides: TGTGCCAGCAGCTTGTTAGCCCGGGGAGGCTATGGCTACACCTTC. Translating it yields CASSLLARGGYGYTF.

This clonotype has just a few counts. At one of its ends the junction is not consistent with the germline gene, which may arise from a read error. The chain recombines TRBV5-1 with TRBJ2-3; 14 bases map to TRBD2. This CDR3 has 15 amino acids. Germline V lookup: CDR1 SGHRS, CDR2 YFSETQ. The CDR3 coding sequence is TGCGCCAGCAGCTTCGGGACTAGCGGGGGCTCTATGGCCGATTTT. Translation: CASSFGTSGGSMADF.

This clonotype came up a few times. The chain has TRBV29-1 and TRBJ1-1; possible D gene TRBD1, 5 bases. The CDR3 length is 13 residues. Germline V CDR1 and CDR2: SQVTM, ANQGSEA. Trimming left V 0 bases short and J 1 base short, with 6 bases between. The CDR3 nucleotides are TGCAGCGTTGAAGACGGGGGGAACACTGAAGCTTTCTTT. Translation: CSVEDGGNTEAFF.

This clonotype has at least ten counts. The gene calls are TRBV28 and TRBJ1-1; 9 bases fit TRBD1. V dropped 5 bases and J dropped 3; count of bases not matched to a gene: 10. The CDR3 length is 16 residues. Germline V gene data show CDR1 as MDHEN and CDR2 as SYDVKM. The CDR3 DNA is TGTGCCAGCAGTCTCCTTTCCGGGACAGGGCACACTGAAGCTTTCTTT. It specifies CASSLLSGTGHTEAFF.

This clonotype was counted between two and nine times. The chain couples TRBV10-3 to TRBJ2-1, with TRBD2 as a possible D gene (5 bases). The ends were cut back, 3 bases at V and 5 bases at J, with 8 bases in the middle. This CDR3 comprises 13 residues. The germline V gene has CDR1 ENHRY and CDR2 SYGVKD. The CDR3 DNA follows: TGTGCCATCAGTGATATGGGAGACAATGAGCAGTTCTTC. Translating it yields CAISDMGDNEQFF.

This clonotype was observed once. A read error may be the cause here, since a much bigger clone is one base away. The rearrangement uses TRBV20-1 and TRBJ1-1, with 7 bases that match TRBD1. Trimming cost V 1 base and J 5 bases; bases outside gene matches: 7. The CDR3 consists of 14 residues. Germline values: CDR1 DFQATT, CDR2 SNEGSKA (reference sequence). CDR3 in DNA: TGCAGTGCTAGAGCTATCCCAGGGGGGACTGAAGCTTTCTTT. Amino acids: CSARAIPGGTEAFF.

There are a few counts of this clonotype. J is TRBJ2-1 and V is TRBV6-2 or TRBV6-3; 10 bases fit TRBD2. J was trimmed by 4 bases and V by 2 bases; bases with no gene match: 8. The CDR3 loop spans 17 amino acids. Germline V lookup: CDR1 MNHEY, CDR2 SVGEGT. The CDR3 coding sequence is TGTGCCAGCAGTTACGTAGCTAGCGGGAGTAAGTACAATGAGCAGTTCTTC. Its translation is CASSYVASGSKYNEQFF.

This clonotype was counted ten times or more. The chain recombines TRBV4-1 with TRBJ2-3; the match to TRBD2 covers 14 bases. The J segment lost 0 bases and the V segment lost 1 base, leaving 12 bases of the junction unmatched. Germline loops: CDR1 MGHRA, CDR2 YSYEKL. The CDR3 is 21 amino acids. The CDR3 is CASSQAPTGTSGGASTDTQYF. DNA for the CDR3: TGCGCCAGCAGCCAAGCACCCACCGGGACTAGCGGGGGTGCTAGCACAGATACGCAGTATTTT.

Comments on this clonotype: At one of its ends the junction is not consistent with the germline gene, which may arise from a read error. CDR3 sequence reads: CTSSFFSGLAGGFTDTQYF. CDR3 in DNA: TGTACCAGCAGTTTTTTCTCGGGACTAGCGGGGGGGTTCACAGATACGCAGTATTTT. The V and J genes are TRBV12-3 or TRBV12-4 and TRBJ2-3, with 16 bases matching TRBD2. This CDR3 has 19 residues.

Points on this clonotype: Relative to the germline gene, one junction end is altered; a read error may explain this. The chain carries TRBV7-6 and TRBJ2-1; 9 nucleotides align to TRBD1. This CDR3 region has 15 residues. CDR1 SGHVS and CDR2 FNYEAQ come from the germline V gene. The CDR3 is CANSPGQGPYNEQFF. Written as DNA, the CDR3 is TGTGCCAACAGCCCGGGACAGGGACCCTACAATGAGCAGTTCTTC.

This clonotype has ten or more counts. J is TRBJ2-2 and V is TRBV20-1; D perhaps matches TRBD1 (6 bases). CDR1 DFQATT and CDR2 SNEGSKA come from the germline V gene (reference sequence). V gave up 3 bases and J gave up 4 bases, with 9 bases separating them. This CDR3 has 13 amino acids. DNA for the CDR3: TGCAGTGCTAGGACAGGCGGCACCGGGGAGCTGTTTTTT. It yields the protein CSARTGGTGELFF.

DNA for the CDR3: TGTGCCAGCAGTTTATACCCTAGCGGGGGAATGAACACCGGGGAGCTGTTTTTT. Residues: CASSLYPSGGMNTGELFF. V and J are TRBV28 and TRBJ2-2, with 10 bases identical to TRBD2. The ends lost 1 base at V and 1 base at J; junction bases unmatched: 6. CDR3 length equals 18 residues. CDR1 and CDR2 from the germline V gene are MDHEN and SYDVKM.

V and J are TRBV7-8 and TRBJ2-2; weak D call: TRBD2 (6 bases). Germline V CDR1 and CDR2: SGHVS, FQNEAQ. V lost 3 bases to trimming and J lost 8 bases, with 19 bases between them. The CDR3 consists of 16 residues. The DNA for the CDR3 is TGTGCCAGCAGCTTCCCCGGGAGTGTTTTCATAGGGGAGCTGTTTTTT. Its protein product is CASSFPGSVFIGELFF. Full variable domain (outside the CDR3, taken from reference TRBV7-8 and TRBJ2-2): GAGVSQSPRYKVAKRGQDVALRCDPISGHVSLFWYQQALGQGPEFLTYFQNEAQLDKSGLPSDRFFAERPEGSVSTLKIQRTQQEDSAVYLCASSFPGSVFIGELFFGEGSRLTVL.

The V call is TRBV7-9, the J call TRBJ2-3; the match to TRBD2 covers 9 bases. The CDR3 contains 16 residues. J gave up 6 bases and V 2 bases, and 9 bases lay outside the gene matches. Germline values: CDR1 SEHNR, CDR2 FQNEAQ (reference sequence). In DNA form, the CDR3 reads TGTGCCAGCAGCTTAATTAGCGGGGGTCGAGGCGATACGCAGTATTTT. The encoded protein is CASSLISGGRGDTQYF.

This clonotype appeared many times. J is TRBJ2-7 and V is TRBV25-1; D unresolved. This CDR3 is 12 amino acids long. The germline V gene has CDR1 MGHDK and CDR2 SYGVNS. The germline V and J ends were trimmed by 5 bases and 4 bases, with 9 bases remaining between them. The CDR3 protein is CASSLVPYEQYF. Here the CDR3 DNA reads TGTGCCAGCAGTTTGGTTCCGTACGAGCAGTACTTC.

The chain employs TRBV5-1 and TRBJ2-2; D gene uncertain. The length of the CDR3 is 14 residues. V lost 6 bases and J 3 bases, leaving 12 bases between the germline ends. Germline lookup yields CDR1 SGHRS and CDR2 YFSETQ. As DNA, the CDR3 is TGCGCCAGCAAAAGTAGCCCCGACACCGGGGAGCTGTTTTTT. The encoded protein is CASKSSPDTGELFF.

This clonotype showed up just a few times. A read error may produce the germline difference seen at one junction end. The V and J genes are TRBV15 and TRBJ2-3; 7 bases are a match to TRBD2. CDR1 and CDR2 from the germline V gene are LNHNV and YYDKDF (reference sequence). The CDR3 covers 16 residues. The CDR3 sequence: CATTRWEGISTDTQYF. For the CDR3, the DNA is TGTGCCACCACCAGATGGGAGGGGATTAGCACAGATACGCAGTATTTT.

This clonotype was counted a few times. The chain combines TRBV5-1 with TRBJ2-1; no reliable D call. V was trimmed by 2 bases and J by 4 bases, leaving 7 bases between them. Germline V lookup: CDR1 SGHRS, CDR2 YFSETQ. The CDR3 has 13 amino acids. This chain's CDR3 is CASSFPKYNEQFF. Here the CDR3 DNA reads TGCGCCAGCAGCTTCCCGAAGTACAATGAGCAGTTCTTC.

Only one count was recorded for this clonotype. A much larger clone differs by one base, so this may be a read error. This chain connects TRBV6-5 to TRBJ1-1, with D unresolved. Germline V gene lookup returns CDR1 MNHEY and CDR2 SVGAGI. The CDR3 spans 16 residues. CDR3 DNA sequence: TGTGCCAACAGTTACTCGAGAGGTACCATGAACACTGAAGCTTTCTTT. It codes for CANSYSRGTMNTEAFF.

The chain carries TRBV5-1 and TRBJ2-1; TRBD1 aligns across 8 bases. This CDR3 region has 16 residues. Per the germline V gene, CDR1 is SGHRS and CDR2 is YFSETQ. Trimming took 5 bases from V and 3 from J; bases not matched to a gene: 10. CDR3 sequence reads: CASRSWRDRNYNEQFF. DNA of the CDR3: TGCGCCAGCAGATCCTGGAGGGACAGGAACTACAATGAGCAGTTCTTC.

Only a few counts were recorded for this clonotype. The chain carries TRBV29-1 and TRBJ2-7; D is unresolved. The CDR3 sequence is 13 residues long. CDR1 is SQVTM, CDR2 ANQGSEA, per germline. V lost 4 bases and J lost 5, with 15 bases in between. CDR3 nucleotide sequence: TGCAGCGTTGTGGCCCGGACCGTCAACGAGCAGTACTTC. It yields the protein CSVVARTVNEQYF.

The chain joins TRBV18 to TRBJ2-7, with 7 bases fitting TRBD1. This CDR3 is 14 amino acids long. V shed 5 bases and J 0 bases; nucleotides not matched to a gene: 4. The germline V gene encodes CDR1 KGHSH and CDR2 LQKENI. In DNA form, the CDR3 reads TGTGCCAGCTCAGTGGGACAGATCTCCTACGAGCAGTACTTC. It specifies CASSVGQISYEQYF.